This T cell receptor beta chain was sequenced for a study of T cells in Graves' hyperthyroidism and ophthalmopathy. Study-wide background: The authors collected peripheral blood at initial diagnosis, before any treatment. Overall study results and limits: It was a median approximately 7.1 months before onset that the model predicted ophthalmopathy. Ophthalmopathy stood apart from stable hyperthyroidism in a 13 V-J model.

Sample collection date corresponds to first hyperthyroidism diagnosis, prior to any ophthalmopathy symptoms. RNA transcripts yielded amplified TCR beta CDR3 regions. When the TCR CDR3 underwent first-round RT-PCR, the HTBI primer set was used. MiXCR, applied by TCRdb to the multiplex PCR reads, yields one record per CDR3 protein. The sample holds 690,000 or so distinct CDR3 sequences, around 20% seen once. The CDR3 has 14 residues. V lost 4 bases and J lost 1, with 11 bases in between. Germline V gene sequence: CDR1 LGHDT, CDR2 YNNKEL (reference sequence). At least ten counts were recorded for this clonotype. The antigen remains unidentified.

The material sequenced was blood. The clonotype was recovered from a woman aged 45-65 years with Graves' hyperthyroidism that later progressed to Graves' ophthalmopathy. The chain employs TRBV3-1 and TRBJ2-7, with D maybe TRBD1 (5 bases). CDR3 region: CASSPWTLSYEQYF. CDR3 in DNA: TGTGCCAGCAGCCCTTGGACACTTTCCTACGAGCAGTACTTC.